What follows are 31 T cell receptor beta chains derived from one specimen sequenced in a study of T cell responses to AZD1222 COVID-19 vaccine. The protocol was immunoSEQ multiplex PCR, while the TCRdb copy is restricted to in-frame clones and leaves out a portion. In the table there are 200,000 or so clones, approximately 93% of which are singletons. The input for sequencing was peripheral blood, taken 28 days after the second AZD1222 dose. These receptors originate from an adult who received the AZD1222 COVID-19 vaccine.

The V call is TRBV3-1 (or the pseudogene TRBV3-2), the J call TRBJ1-2; tentatively, D is TRBD1 (6 bases). The V end was cut by 6 bases, the J end by 6 bases, with 17 bases between. Germline loops: CDR1 LGHDT, CDR2 YNNKEL (reference sequence). The CDR3 spans 14 residues. In DNA, the CDR3 is TGTGCCAGCAGACAGATCGGGACACGTAATGGCTACACCTTC. Translated, it gives CASRQIGTRNGYTF.

V is TRBV7-2 and J is TRBJ2-1, with a weak D call TRBD2 (5 bases). CDR3 length equals 13 residues. V was clipped by 1 base and J by 10 bases, with 11 bases between them. Germline V CDR1 and CDR2: SGHTA, FQGNSA. The CDR3 reads CASSLGSSPEQFF. In DNA, the CDR3 is TGTGCCAGCAGCTTAGGTTCTAGCCCGGAGCAGTTCTTC.

This sequence joins TRBV28 and TRBJ1-4; D not resolved. CDR1 MDHEN and CDR2 SYDVKM come from the germline V gene. Between the trimmed V and J ends, which lost 3 bases and 0 bases, there was a span of 8 bases. This CDR3 is 15 amino acids long. This CDR3 is CASSLQVATNEKLFF. The CDR3 DNA reads as TGTGCCAGCAGTTTGCAGGTTGCAACTAATGAAAAACTGTTTTTT.

The chain joins TRBV15 to TRBJ2-7; no reliable D call. Trimming pared 4 bases from V and 7 bases from J, leaving 14 bases between. The germline V gene encodes CDR1 LNHNV and CDR2 YYDKDF (reference sequence). The CDR3 runs to 13 residues. CDR3 bases: TGTGCCACCAGCATTATAGGGTTGGGTGAGCAGTACTTC. Its translation is CATSIIGLGEQYF.

The CDR3 sequence is CATSDPTLSTGELFF. DNA of the CDR3: TGTGCCACCAGTGACCCGACTCTTAGCACCGGGGAGCTGTTTTTT. The rearrangement uses TRBV24-1 and TRBJ2-2, with D unclear. The germline V gene encodes CDR1 KGHDR and CDR2 SFDVKD. CDR3 length: 15 residues. V was trimmed by 4 bases and J by 4 bases, leaving 12 bases between them.

CDR3 DNA: TGTGCCAGCTCCATCACGGGGGTAGCAACTAATGAAAAACTGTTTTTT. Encoded protein: CASSITGVATNEKLFF. V gene TRBV18 combines with J gene TRBJ1-4; tentative D call: TRBD1 (5 bases). Germline V lookup: CDR1 KGHSH, CDR2 LQKENI. This CDR3 is built from 16 residues. Trimming pared 6 bases from V and 0 bases from J, leaving 14 bases between.

The chain has TRBV19 and TRBJ2-2, with D possibly matching TRBD2 (6 bases). This CDR3 is 13 amino acids long. Per germline, CDR1 LNHDA and CDR2 SQIVND (reference sequence). The V end lost 8 bases, the J end lost 4 bases, and 11 bases lay between the germline ends. This CDR3 is CASRLGGTGELFF. DNA for the CDR3: TGTGCCAGTCGCCTGGGGGGCACCGGGGAGCTGTTTTTT.

A word on this clone: Other nucleotide sequences from this sample produce the same CDR3. The chain couples TRBV9 to TRBJ2-2; D uncertain. Looked up from germline, CDR1 is SGDLS and CDR2 is YYNGEE. This CDR3 region has 13 residues. V dropped 0 bases and J dropped 4 bases, with 4 bases sitting between them. The CDR3 region is CASSVGPTGELFF. The CDR3 nucleotides read TGTGCCAGCAGCGTAGGGCCCACCGGGGAGCTGTTTTTT.

This clone is a singleton in its sample. CDR3 loop: CASRLGSLGGNEQFF. The CDR3 DNA is TGTGCCAGCAGACTCGGGAGTTTAGGGGGGAATGAGCAGTTCTTC. The chain uses TRBV2 and TRBJ2-1; D tentatively reads TRBD1 or TRBD2 (6 bases each). V lost 6 bases to trimming and J lost 7 bases, with 19 bases between them. Germline values: CDR1 SNHLY, CDR2 FYNNEI. The CDR3 consists of 15 residues.

V and J are TRBV7-8 and TRBJ1-1; 10 nucleotides match TRBD1. CDR1 is SGHVS, CDR2 FQNEAQ, per germline. V shed 7 bases and J 1 base; nucleotides not matched to a gene: 18. There are 19 residues in the CDR3. The DNA of the CDR3 is TGTGCCAGCATCCGCAGACGGACGGGACAGGGGATAGGGAACACTGAAGCTTTCTTT. Its protein is CASIRRRTGQGIGNTEAFF.

The V gene is TRBV5-5, the J gene TRBJ1-3; tentative D call: TRBD1 (5 bases). This CDR3 is built from 13 residues. Germline V CDR1 and CDR2: SGHKS, YYEKEE (reference sequence). Deletions cut 4 bases from V and 4 bases from J, with 9 bases between. CDR3 region: CASSATGGNTIYF. Here the CDR3 DNA reads TGTGCCAGCAGCGCTACAGGAGGAAACACCATATATTTT.

This sequence joins TRBV6-5 and TRBJ1-3, with 7 positions matching TRBD1. CDR3 length: 15 residues. V was clipped by 4 bases and J by 2 bases; unmatched bases: 5. Looked up from germline, CDR1 is MNHEY and CDR2 is SVGAGI. Here the CDR3 reads CASSSDRHAGNTIYF. In DNA form, the CDR3 reads TGTGCCAGCAGTTCGGACAGGCATGCTGGAAACACCATATATTTT.

V gene TRBV27 combines with J gene TRBJ2-5, with unresolved D. Germline V CDR1 and CDR2: MNHEY, SMNVEV (reference sequence). The V and J ends lost 0 bases and 5 bases respectively, with 7 bases between them. The CDR3 loop spans 13 amino acids. The CDR3 DNA is TGTGCCAGCAGTTTATCAGTGCGGGAGACCCAGTACTTC. Translated, it gives CASSLSVRETQYF.

This chain connects TRBV5-6 to TRBJ1-3; D may be TRBD1 (6 bases). This CDR3 is 14 amino acids long. Germline V CDR1 and CDR2: SGHDT, YYEEEE. V lost 4 bases, J lost 4 bases, and 12 bases lay in between. CDR3: CASSPRGAGNTIYF. The CDR3 DNA sequence: TGTGCCAGCAGCCCCCGGGGGGCCGGAAACACCATATATTTT.

The count of this clone is one. The chain couples TRBV29-1 to TRBJ1-1; no definite D call. V was shortened by 8 bases and J by 2 bases, with 18 bases between the two germline ends. The CDR3 extends over 14 amino acids. Germline lookup yields CDR1 SQVTM and CDR2 ANQGSEA. CDR3 protein: CSHLIRPLNTEAFF. CDR3 in DNA: TGCAGCCACCTGATCCGTCCCTTAAACACTGAAGCTTTCTTT.

In DNA, the CDR3 is TGCGCCAGCAGCTTCGCTCGGTACAATGAGCAGTTCTTC. Amino acids: CASSFARYNEQFF. The rearrangement uses TRBV5-1 and TRBJ2-1, with no clear D. V lost 2 bases and J lost 4, with 7 bases in between. The CDR3 has 13 amino acids. The V gene's germline CDR1 is SGHRS and CDR2 YFSETQ.

The V gene is TRBV2, the J gene TRBJ1-2; D is ambiguous. Germline CDR1 SNHLY, CDR2 FYNNEI. V was clipped by 7 bases and J by 3 bases, with 12 bases between them. This CDR3 region has 13 residues. In nucleotides, the CDR3 is TGTGCCAGCAATAAGGACGGAGACTATGGCTACACCTTC. Protein: CASNKDGDYGYTF.

The V and J genes are TRBV24-1 and TRBJ2-7, with D uncertain. V shed 1 base and J shed 7 bases, with 4 bases lying between them. Per germline, CDR1 KGHDR and CDR2 SFDVKD. This CDR3 contains 11 residues. The CDR3, as DNA: TGTGCCACCAGTGATTTTGAGGAGCAGTACTTC. This gives the protein CATSDFEEQYF.

In its sample, this clone was seen a few times. The rearrangement links TRBV10-1 to TRBJ2-5; 8 bases are shared with TRBD1. Germline CDR1 is WNHNN and CDR2 is SYGVQD (reference sequence). V was pared by 3 bases and J by 5 bases, with 5 bases of the junction left unmatched. This CDR3 has 14 amino acids. The CDR3: CASSEGRGLETQYF. CDR3 sequence (DNA): TGCGCCAGCAGTGAAGGCAGGGGGCTGGAGACCCAGTACTTC.

V usage is TRBV11-2 and J usage is TRBJ1-1, with 7 positions matching TRBD1. The CDR3 loop spans 13 amino acids. V lost 5 bases, J lost 6 bases, and 6 bases stayed unmatched. Germline CDR1 SGHAT, CDR2 FQNNGV. The CDR3 reads CASSQQGRAEAFF. The CDR3 nucleotides read TGTGCCAGCAGCCAACAGGGGAGAGCTGAAGCTTTCTTT.

This clone has only one observation. CDR3 amino acids: CASSPGTSGVEDEQYF. In DNA, the CDR3 is TGTGCCAGCAGCCCAGGGACTAGCGGGGTAGAGGACGAGCAGTACTTC. The V gene is TRBV7-3, the J gene TRBJ2-7; TRBD2 matches at 13 bases. There are 16 residues in the CDR3. Germline V gene data show CDR1 as SGHTA and CDR2 as FQGTGA. Trimming removed 5 bases from V and 5 bases from J; junction bases left unmatched: 9.

This sequence joins TRBV6-5 and TRBJ1-4; unclear D gene. The germline V gene has CDR1 MNHEY and CDR2 SVGAGI. The CDR3 is 15 amino acids. V shed 6 bases and J shed 0 bases, with 11 bases lying between them. The CDR3 sequence is CASRGVSATNEKLFF. CDR3 DNA sequence: TGTGCCAGCAGAGGTGTGTCTGCAACTAATGAAAAACTGTTTTTT.

This chain uses TRBV5-1 with TRBJ1-1, with TRBD1 as a possible D gene (6 bases). Germline loops: CDR1 SGHRS, CDR2 YFSETQ. V shed 0 bases and J shed 4 bases, with 13 bases lying between them. CDR3 length: 15 residues. The CDR3, as DNA: TGCGCCAGCAGCTTGGCGGGGGCTATTGGCACTGAAGCTTTCTTT. Protein: CASSLAGAIGTEAFF.

This clone showed up just a few times. The CDR3 region has the DNA TGTGCCAGCAGCTTGACAGGTGGAAACACTGAAGCTTTCTTT. Its protein product is CASSLTGGNTEAFF. The V and J genes are TRBV11-1 and TRBJ1-1; the D gene is possibly TRBD1 (6 bases). The CDR3 totals 14 residues. V lost 3 bases and J 2 bases, leaving 10 bases between the germline ends. Germline CDR1 SGHAT, CDR2 FQDESV (reference sequence). Combining the CDR3 with reference TRBV11-1 and TRBJ1-1 gives the whole variable domain EAEVAQSPRYKITEKSQAVAFWCDPISGHATLYWYRQILGQGPELLVQFQDESVVDDSQLPKDRFSAERLKGVDSTLKIQPAELGDSAMYLCASSLTGGNTEAFFGQGTRLTVV.

V gene TRBV2 combines with J gene TRBJ2-5; 11 positions match TRBD2. The CDR3 length is 15 residues. V lost 3 bases, J lost 2 bases, and 2 bases stayed unmatched. CDR1 and CDR2 from the germline V gene are SNHLY and FYNNEI. The CDR3 sequence: CASSDLAGGQETQYF. As DNA, the CDR3 is TGTGCCAGCAGTGACCTAGCGGGGGGACAAGAGACCCAGTACTTC.

The genes are TRBV25-1 and TRBJ1-2; the D is unclear. Trimming left V 6 bases short and J 4 bases short, with 12 bases between. This CDR3 spans 13 amino acids. Germline V CDR1 and CDR2: MGHDK, SYGVNS. The CDR3 loop is CASSAAGIYGYTF. DNA for the CDR3: TGTGCCAGCAGCGCCGCGGGAATCTATGGCTACACCTTC.

The chain is built from TRBV6-5 and TRBJ2-2; no firm D call. The CDR3 consists of 15 residues. V was shortened by 7 bases and J by 0 bases, with 12 bases between the two germline ends. Germline V gene sequence: CDR1 MNHEY, CDR2 SVGAGI. CDR3: CASTIKRPNTGELFF. The CDR3 region has the DNA TGTGCCAGCACAATAAAACGTCCGAACACCGGGGAGCTGTTTTTT.

This clone was observed once. The rearrangement joins TRBV18 to TRBJ1-4, with no clear D. The CDR3 contains 15 residues. Germline V gene sequence: CDR1 KGHSH, CDR2 LQKENI. With 3 bases removed from V and 8 bases from J, the gap between germline ends came to 16 bases. CDR3 in amino acids: CASSPSYFGGEKLFF. The CDR3 DNA reads TGTGCCAGCTCACCTTCTTATTTCGGAGGAGAAAAACTGTTTTTT.

V and J are TRBV6-5 and TRBJ1-6; D ambiguous. In germline, CDR1 is MNHEY, CDR2 SVGAGI. This CDR3 is built from 13 residues. V lost 4 bases and J lost 0, with 1 base in between. CDR3 in amino acids: CASSFSYNSPLHF. CDR3 bases: TGTGCCAGCAGTTTCTCCTATAATTCACCCCTCCACTTT.

This chain connects TRBV2 to TRBJ2-4; 8 bases align to TRBD1. CDR3 length: 19 residues. Trimming took 3 bases from V and 0 from J; bases not matched to a gene: 13. Per the germline V gene, CDR1 is SNHLY and CDR2 is FYNNEI. For the CDR3, the DNA is TGTGCCAGCAGTGATCCACGCCGGACAGGGATCGTAGCCAAAAACATTCAGTACTTC. Protein: CASSDPRRTGIVAKNIQYF.

The chain is built from TRBV7-3 and TRBJ1-1; 8 bases are a match to TRBD1. The CDR3 is made up of 14 amino acids. Trimming at V came to 5 bases and at J to 8 bases, leaving 10 bases not matched to a gene. The germline CDR1 and CDR2 sequences are SGHTA and FQGTGA. The CDR3 DNA reads TGTGCCAGCAGCCTCCAGGGGGCAACACCCGAAGCTTTCTTT. Its protein is CASSLQGATPEAFF. Filled out from reference TRBV7-3 and TRBJ1-1, the complete variable domain reads GAGVSQTPSNKVTEKGKYVELRCDPISGHTALYWYRQSLGQGPEFLIYFQGTGAADDSGLPNDRFFAVRPEGSVSTLKIQRTERGDSAVYLCASSLQGATPEAFFGQGTRLTVV.